Listed below are T cell receptor beta chains from one sample, sequenced in a study of cytomegalovirus exposure and HLA in healthy donors. TCRdb keeps only in-frame clones here, not all; method: immunoSEQ multiplex PCR. The profile covers approximately 90,000 clones, with roughly 75% appearing a single time and over 2% taken by the ten largest. Sample: PBMCs. The receptors were sampled from a man in his forties in good health and CMV-seronegative. Both conserved end residues are part of each CDR3. A D gene is named only where the DNA matches it firmly. The size entry is marked missing in some rows and otherwise reads once, few, many or a size class.

d_call	v_call	clone_size	j_call	cdr3_aa	cdr3_nt
-	TRBV20-1	-	TRBJ2-7	CSGLATYEQYF	TGCAGTGGTCTAGCGACCTACGAGCAGTACTTC
-	TRBV19	-	TRBJ2-2	CASSIDGGLTGELFF	TGTGCCAGTAGTATCGACGGGGGGCTCACCGGGGAGCTGTTTTTT
-	TRBV6-5	-	TRBJ1-5	CASSLGGRNQPQHF	TGTGCCAGCAGTCTGGGGGGGCGAAATCAGCCCCAGCATTTT
-	TRBV5-8	-	TRBJ1-1	CASSSEGGTEAFF	TGTGCCAGCAGCTCAGAGGGGGGGACTGAAGCTTTCTTT
TRBD1	TRBV28	-	TRBJ1-2	CASSPGGAANYGYTF	TGTGCCAGCAGTCCAGGGGGTGCAGCTAACTATGGCTACACCTTC
TRBD1	TRBV14	-	TRBJ1-4	CASSQGTARAEKLFF	TGTGCCAGCAGCCAGGGGACAGCTCGTGCTGAAAAACTGTTTTTT
TRBD1	TRBV6-6	-	TRBJ1-2	CASSYQGQGPLGYTF	TGTGCCAGCAGTTACCAGGGACAGGGTCCTCTCGGCTACACCTTC
-	TRBV7-3	-	TRBJ1-2	CASSLGGASQSYTF	TGTGCCAGCAGCTTAGGAGGGGCCAGCCAGAGCTACACCTTC
-	TRBV4-1	-	TRBJ2-1	CASSPRGNGGPNEQFF	TGCGCCAGCAGCCCCCGGGGGAATGGTGGGCCCAATGAGCAGTTCTTC
TRBD2	TRBV5-1	-	TRBJ2-3	CASGLAGGYTDTQYF	TGCGCCAGCGGACTAGCGGGGGGGTACACAGATACGCAGTATTTT
-	TRBV7-8	-	TRBJ2-7	CASSFRRVSSYEQYF	TGTGCCAGCAGCTTCCGCAGGGTAAGCTCCTACGAGCAGTACTTC
TRBD2	TRBV7-3	-	TRBJ2-2	CASSPIAGGLAGELFF	TGTGCCAGCAGCCCAATAGCGGGGGGGCTCGCCGGGGAGCTGTTTTTT
-	TRBV7-7	-	TRBJ2-5	CASSLVHSWETQYF	TGTGCTAGCAGCTTAGTTCACAGCTGGGAGACCCAGTACTTC
-	TRBV28	-	TRBJ1-2	CASSFLGRGDGYTF	TGTGCCAGCAGTTTTCTAGGGAGGGGCGATGGCTACACCTTC
-	TRBV7-9	-	TRBJ2-2	CASSSLTYTGELFF	TGTGCCAGCAGCTCCCTGACATACACCGGGGAGCTGTTTTTT
-	TRBV27	-	TRBJ1-1	CASSEAGITEAFF	TGTGCCAGCAGCGAAGCGGGGATTACTGAAGCTTTCTTT
TRBD1	TRBV27	-	TRBJ1-1	CASSGRQGNTEAFF	TGTGCCAGCAGTGGTCGACAGGGAAACACTGAAGCTTTCTTT
TRBD2	TRBV6-1	-	TRBJ2-1	CASILLAGVGNEQFF	TGTGCCAGCATCTTACTAGCGGGAGTGGGGAATGAGCAGTTCTTC
-	TRBV5-4	-	TRBJ2-3	CASSIRDALSTDTQYF	TGTGCCAGCAGCATCAGGGATGCCTTGAGCACAGATACGCAGTATTTT
-	TRBV7-8	-	TRBJ2-7	CASSIRQPPYEQYF	TGTGCCAGCAGCATTCGACAGCCACCCTACGAGCAGTACTTC
TRBD1	TRBV28	-	TRBJ1-2	CASSPQGMNYGYTF	TGTGCCAGCAGTCCACAGGGGATGAACTATGGCTACACCTTC
TRBD2	TRBV6-6	-	TRBJ2-5	CASSSSGTVETQYF	TGTGCCAGCAGCAGCAGCGGGACTGTGGAGACCCAGTACTTC
-	TRBV25-1	-	TRBJ2-5	CASTSGVGETQYF	TGTGCCAGCACCTCAGGGGTCGGAGAGACCCAGTACTTC
-	TRBV6-1	-	TRBJ2-3	CASITTDTQYF	TGTGCCAGCATAACAACAGATACGCAGTATTTT
TRBD1	TRBV6-6	-	TRBJ1-5	CASTGQGSGNQPQHF	TGTGCCAGCACCGGACAGGGATCGGGCAATCAGCCCCAGCATTTT
-	TRBV7-9	-	TRBJ1-4	CSSSFSHGGATNEKLFF	TGTTCCAGCAGCTTCTCCCACGGCGGAGCAACTAATGAAAAACTGTTTTTT
-	TRBV10-1	-	TRBJ1-1	CASSESTGAHTEAFF	TGCGCCAGCAGTGAGTCGACAGGAGCTCACACTGAAGCTTTCTTT
TRBD1	TRBV4-1	-	TRBJ1-6	CASSQVLTGENLHF	TGCGCCAGCAGCCAGGTCTTAACAGGGGAAAACCTCCACTTT
-	TRBV28	-	TRBJ2-1	CASSLSWRSNEQFF	TGTGCCAGCAGTTTATCGTGGCGGTCCAATGAGCAGTTCTTC
TRBD1	TRBV7-9	once	TRBJ1-5	CASSSGGQGTLGQPQHF	TGTGCCAGCAGCTCAGGGGGACAGGGGACCCTGGGGCAGCCCCAGCATTTT
-	TRBV5-1	few	TRBJ2-5	CASSLGTGRVRQETQYF	TGCGCCAGCAGCTTGGGGACAGGGAGGGTGCGGCAAGAGACCCAGTACTTC
TRBD2	TRBV6-4	-	TRBJ2-7	CATSAGTRDGEQYF	TGTGCCACCTCGGCGGGGACTAGAGATGGCGAGCAGTACTTC
TRBD1	TRBV10-3	-	TRBJ1-2	CAIVDRGDRTPGGYGYTF	TGTGCCATCGTCGATAGGGGGGACAGAACCCCCGGAGGGTATGGCTACACCTTC
-	TRBV2	-	TRBJ2-3	CASKRESTDTQYF	TGTGCCAGCAAAAGGGAGTCAACAGATACGCAGTATTTT
TRBD1	TRBV5-1	-	TRBJ2-7	CASSLAQGFSYEQYF	TGCGCCAGCAGCTTGGCACAGGGGTTCTCCTACGAGCAGTACTTC
-	TRBV5-6	-	TRBJ2-6	CASSLSGFGANVLTF	TGTGCCAGCAGCTTAAGCGGATTTGGGGCCAACGTCCTGACTTTC
-	TRBV5-1	-	TRBJ2-3	CASTRTGTDTQYF	TGCGCCAGCACCCGGACTGGCACAGATACGCAGTATTTT
-	TRBV4-2	-	TRBJ2-7	CATSLEGYYEQYF	TGTGCCACCTCGTTGGAGGGATACTACGAGCAGTACTTC
-	TRBV20-1	-	TRBJ2-7	CSARDVYEQYF	TGCAGTGCTAGAGACGTGTACGAGCAGTACTTC
TRBD2	TRBV10-3	-	TRBJ2-7	CAISGAGIDNEQYF	TGTGCCATCAGTGGAGCGGGGATTGATAACGAGCAGTACTTC
-	TRBV28	-	TRBJ2-7	CASSPGRGGAHEQYF	TGTGCCAGCAGCCCTGGGAGGGGGGGGGCCCACGAGCAGTACTTC
-	TRBV10-3	-	TRBJ1-1	CAITTTENTEAFF	TGTGCCATCACCACGACAGAGAACACTGAAGCTTTCTTT
TRBD1	TRBV5-1	once	TRBJ2-5	CASSLGGRQGETQYF	TGCGCCAGCAGCTTGGGGGGCCGACAGGGAGAGACCCAGTACTTC
TRBD2	TRBV29-1	-	TRBJ2-5	CSVSRLAGDSETQYF	TGCAGCGTTTCTCGACTAGCGGGAGACTCGGAGACCCAGTACTTC
-	TRBV10-1	-	TRBJ2-5	CASSRQLQETQYF	TGCGCCAGCAGTAGACAGCTTCAAGAGACCCAGTACTTC
-	TRBV5-6	-	TRBJ1-6	CASSFGQGQSPLHF	TGTGCCAGCAGCTTCGGGCAGGGTCAGTCACCCCTCCACTTT
TRBD1	TRBV6-5	-	TRBJ2-2	CASSYRRDRPPGELFF	TGTGCCAGCAGTTATCGCCGGGACAGACCCCCCGGGGAGCTGTTTTTT
-	TRBV5-1	-	TRBJ1-2	CASSLGGAADYGYTF	TGCGCCAGCAGCCTGGGGGGAGCCGCCGACTATGGCTACACCTTC
TRBD2	TRBV10-2	-	TRBJ2-3	CASSDLAGGSTDTQYF	TGCGCCAGCAGTGACCTAGCGGGGGGATCCACAGATACGCAGTATTTT
-	TRBV6-5	-	TRBJ1-1	CASSYSLAPRKEAFF	TGTGCCAGCAGTTACTCATTGGCTCCGCGGAAAGAAGCTTTCTTT
TRBD1	TRBV7-3	few	TRBJ2-7	CASSKDRGYEQYF	TGTGCCAGCAGCAAGGACAGGGGCTACGAGCAGTACTTC
TRBD2	TRBV5-4	few	TRBJ2-1	CASSSLTSGGTNEQFF	TGTGCCAGCAGCTCCCTCACTAGCGGGGGTACGAATGAGCAGTTCTTC
TRBD2	TRBV5-1	-	TRBJ2-7	CASSVGLAGGYEQYF	TGCGCCAGCAGCGTCGGACTAGCGGGAGGGTACGAGCAGTACTTC
TRBD2	TRBV27	-	TRBJ2-7	CASSLSGLAGAFSYEQYF	TGTGCCAGCAGCCTATCGGGACTAGCGGGAGCCTTCTCCTACGAGCAGTACTTC
-	TRBV6-5	-	TRBJ1-1	CASSYMSNTEAFF	TGTGCCAGCAGTTACATGTCTAACACTGAAGCTTTCTTT
-	TRBV14	-	TRBJ1-2	CASSARGGYGYTF	TGTGCCAGCAGTGCTCGGGGAGGGTATGGCTACACCTTC
TRBD1	TRBV4-1	-	TRBJ2-5	CASSQQGAAQETQYF	TGCGCCAGCAGCCAACAGGGGGCGGCCCAAGAGACCCAGTACTTC
-	TRBV4-1	-	TRBJ1-2	CASSNRVNYGYTF	TGCGCCAGCAGCAACAGGGTGAACTATGGCTACACCTTC
-	TRBV10-1	-	TRBJ1-2	CARSGGTANYGYTF	TGCGCCAGGTCCGGGGGGACCGCTAACTATGGCTACACCTTC